This T cell receptor (beta chain) was sequenced in a study of early T cells in non-severe SARS-CoV-2 infection. Study-level information: Sequencing input comprised bulk RNA from unsorted whole blood; chain pairing was not available.

In the library, individual cDNA molecules carried attached unique molecular identifiers. From the 5' RACE reads, TCRdb called clonotypes with MiXCR, one entry per CDR3 protein. This sample has about 58,000 distinct CDR3 sequences, with about an eighth found just once. CDR3 size: 18 residues. The sample holds a few counts of this clonotype. Antigen specificity is unknown. Study-wide points: Anti-spike CD8 responses were favored by VDJdb matching, which missed private and CD4 specificities.

Source material: whole blood. The TCR was taken from an adult who was a healthcare worker with PCR-confirmed SARS-CoV-2 infection or an uninfected control (not recorded which). The V gene is TRBV21-1, the J gene TRBJ2-1; no check of the table's D call, TRBD2, against the DNA was made. TRBV21-1 is a recognized pseudogene. The CDR3 region has the DNA TGTGCCAGCAGCAAAGTAACCTCCGGGACTAGCGGGAAGTATGAGCAGTTCTTC. Amino acids: CASSKVTSGTSGKYEQFF.